These 28 T cell receptor beta chains were sequenced from one sample in a study of cytomegalovirus exposure and HLA in healthy donors. 13 Jbeta primers and 60 Vbeta primers were used for the PCR. Measured with immunoSEQ multiplex PCR; TCRdb has only the in-frame clones, and not every one. Found here are over 150,000 clones, 80% to 85% of them singletons; the top ten hold 0.38%. Sequencing was done on a sample of PBMCs. The receptors originated from a boy younger than 10 in good health and CMV-seronegative.

The genes are TRBV7-2 and TRBJ2-3; 10 bases match TRBD2. Germline CDR1 and CDR2: SGHTA and FQGNSA. This CDR3 spans 16 amino acids. J was trimmed by 2 bases and V by 5 bases; bases with no gene match: 7. The CDR3 region has the DNA TGTGCCAGCAGCATAGAGGGACTAGCGATCACAGATACGCAGTATTTT. Translated: CASSIEGLAITDTQYF.

The chain is built from TRBV19 and TRBJ2-7; 10 nucleotides align to TRBD1. The trim removed 2 bases at V and 7 bases at J, leaving 5 bases unmatched. The CDR3 spans 14 residues. The germline V gene encodes CDR1 LNHDA and CDR2 SQIVND (reference sequence). The CDR3 protein is CASSIRQGAFEQYF. The CDR3 bases are TGTGCCAGTAGTATAAGACAGGGGGCATTTGAGCAGTACTTC.

The rearrangement links TRBV18 to TRBJ2-7; weak D call: TRBD1 (6 bases). This CDR3 comprises 14 residues. V was clipped by 5 bases and J by 5 bases, with 16 bases between them. The V gene's germline CDR1 is KGHSH and CDR2 LQKENI. The CDR3 spells CASSIRQVQHEQYF. DNA of the CDR3: TGTGCCAGCTCAATAAGACAGGTCCAGCACGAGCAGTACTTC.

The rearrangement links TRBV5-6 to TRBJ2-2, with a weak D call TRBD1 (6 bases). Trimming stripped 5 bases from V and 0 bases from J, with 17 bases between. This CDR3 spans 17 amino acids. Per the germline V gene, CDR1 is SGHDT and CDR2 is YYEEEE. DNA for the CDR3: TGTGCCAGCAGGTCACAATTCAGGGGCGCGAACACCGGGGAGCTGTTTTTT. Its protein is CASRSQFRGANTGELFF.

This clone was picked up a small number of times. V and J are TRBV27 and TRBJ2-7; TRBD2 matches 10 bases. This CDR3 is built from 15 residues. V lost 5 bases to trimming and J lost 3 bases; unmatched junction nucleotides: 7. Germline CDR1 reads MNHEY; CDR2 reads SMNVEV (reference sequence). This CDR3 is CASSTTSGTLYEQYF. The CDR3 DNA sequence: TGTGCCAGCAGTACTACTAGCGGGACACTCTACGAGCAGTACTTC.

The chain has TRBV19 and TRBJ2-7, with 7 bases fitting TRBD2. CDR1 and CDR2 (germline): LNHDA, SQIVND (reference sequence). V shed 6 bases, J shed 1 base, and the junction held 6 bases outside the gene matches. CDR3 length equals 14 residues. CDR3 bases: TGTGCCAGTAGCCCCCGGGGGGTTTCCTACGAGCAGTACTTC. Its translation: CASSPRGVSYEQYF.

The chain links TRBV19 to TRBJ1-2, with 8 bases aligning to TRBD1. Germline loops: CDR1 LNHDA, CDR2 SQIVND (reference sequence). This CDR3 is built from 14 residues. The junction had 5 bases not matched to a gene; V was cut back by 4 bases and J by 4 bases. The CDR3 sequence: CASSRGQGPYGYTF. The CDR3 nucleotides read TGTGCCAGTAGTAGAGGACAGGGTCCCTATGGCTACACCTTC.

J is TRBJ1-5 and V is TRBV19; 7 bases agree with TRBD1. Germline CDR1 and CDR2: LNHDA and SQIVND (reference sequence). V gave up 5 bases and J gave up 2 bases; unmatched junction bases: 15. This CDR3 has 18 amino acids. CDR3 in DNA: TGTGCCAGTAGTGGCCCGACAGGGAGCGGCGCGGGCAATCAGCCCCAGCATTTT. It codes for CASSGPTGSGAGNQPQHF.

V gene TRBV29-1 combines with J gene TRBJ2-7; 8 nucleotides match TRBD1. CDR1 and CDR2 from the germline V gene are SQVTM and ANQGSEA. The CDR3 spans 14 residues. The trim removed 1 base at V and 5 bases at J, leaving 7 bases unmatched. CDR3 loop: CSVEVGAGGHEQYF. As DNA, the CDR3 is TGCAGCGTTGAAGTTGGAGCAGGGGGCCACGAGCAGTACTTC.

The rearrangement uses TRBV18 and TRBJ2-1; TRBD1 matches 8 bases. The CDR3 is made up of 15 amino acids. Germline values: CDR1 KGHSH, CDR2 LQKENI. With V trimmed by 3 bases and J by 7 bases, 8 bases remained unmatched. CDR3 coding DNA: TGTGCCAGCTCACCTTCGGCAGGGGGCCAGAATGAGCAGTTCTTC. Translation: CASSPSAGGQNEQFF. The full variable domain, with the rest looked up from reference TRBV18 and TRBJ2-1, is NAGVMQNPRHLVRRRGQEARLRCSPMKGHSHVYWYRQLPEEGLKFMVYLQKENIIDESGMPKERFSAEFPKEGPSILRIQQVVRGDSAAYFCASSPSAGGQNEQFFGPGTRLTVL.

This chain connects TRBV23-1 to TRBJ1-1, with D possibly matching TRBD1 (6 bases). TRBV23-1 is an open reading frame whose function is uncertain. V lost 4 bases, J lost 0 bases, and 18 bases lay in between. The CDR3 runs to 17 residues. CDR3 protein: CASSRSSRGLMNTEAFF. CDR3 sequence (DNA): TGCGCCAGCAGTCGATCGAGCAGGGGTCTAATGAACACTGAAGCTTTCTTT.

This chain connects TRBV11-3 to TRBJ2-1; TRBD2 matches at 7 bases. V dropped 1 base and J dropped 0; count of bases not matched to a gene: 3. This CDR3 region has 16 residues. The germline V gene has CDR1 SGHNT and CDR2 YENEEA. In nucleotides, the CDR3 is TGTGCCAGCAGCTTAGGGGAGGGAAGCTCCTACAATGAGCAGTTCTTC. Its protein is CASSLGEGSSYNEQFF.

This clone was seen a single time. V and J are TRBV6-4 and TRBJ2-2; TRBD2 matches at 14 bases. CDR1 and CDR2 from the germline V gene are MRHNA and SNTAGT. V lost 6 bases to trimming and J lost 6 bases; unmatched junction nucleotides: 9. This CDR3 is 17 amino acids long. CDR3 DNA sequence: TGTGCCAGCAGACGCACCGGGACTAGCGGGAGACCCGGGGAGCTGTTTTTT. Translation gives CASRRTGTSGRPGELFF.

The chain is built from TRBV9 and TRBJ2-3; a weak D match, TRBD1 (6 bases). CDR1 SGDLS and CDR2 YYNGEE come from the germline V gene. Trimming cost V 0 bases and J 3 bases, with 20 bases left between them. The CDR3 has 18 amino acids. The CDR3 protein is CASSVGRGWQGITDTQYF. Written as DNA, the CDR3 is TGTGCCAGCAGCGTAGGTCGAGGGTGGCAGGGGATAACAGATACGCAGTATTTT.

The V and J genes are TRBV27 and TRBJ1-1, with D uncertain. This CDR3 has 14 amino acids. V lost 8 bases and J 0 bases, leaving 13 bases between the germline ends. Germline V gene sequence: CDR1 MNHEY, CDR2 SMNVEV (reference sequence). The CDR3 bases are TGTGCCAGCGGGTTAGTGACTATGAACACTGAAGCTTTCTTT. Its translation: CASGLVTMNTEAFF.

This chain joins TRBV7-8 and TRBJ2-7; 13 bases agree with TRBD2. J lost 5 bases, V lost 5 bases, and 27 bases had no gene match. The germline V gene encodes CDR1 SGHVS and CDR2 FQNEAQ. CDR3 length: 22 residues. The CDR3 loop reads CASSIGLAGVVDGPSTLHEQYF. The CDR3 nucleotides are TGTGCCAGCAGCATTGGACTAGCGGGAGTCGTGGATGGACCCTCGACCCTCCACGAGCAGTACTTC. Looking up the rest from reference TRBV7-8 and TRBJ2-7 gives the full variable domain: GAGVSQSPRYKVAKRGQDVALRCDPISGHVSLFWYQQALGQGPEFLTYFQNEAQLDKSGLPSDRFFAERPEGSVSTLKIQRTQQEDSAVYLCASSIGLAGVVDGPSTLHEQYFGPGTRLTVT.

The chain employs TRBV7-9 and TRBJ1-2; 10 bases match TRBD1. The V gene's germline CDR1 is SEHNR and CDR2 FQNEAQ (reference sequence). The CDR3 is 18 amino acids. J gave up 2 bases and V 3 bases, and 12 bases lay outside the gene matches. CDR3 nucleotides: TGTGCCAGCAGCTTTAACCGGGACAGGGGATTTAGGAACTATGGCTACACCTTC. Translating gives CASSFNRDRGFRNYGYTF.

This chain connects TRBV6-1 to TRBJ2-2; a weak D match, TRBD2 (5 bases). Germline-derived CDR1 and CDR2 are MNHNS and SASEGT. Trimming stripped 8 bases from V and 3 bases from J, with 10 bases between. The CDR3 totals 13 residues. The DNA for the CDR3 is TGTGCCAGCGTAAGGACTGACACCGGGGAGCTGTTTTTT. It translates to CASVRTDTGELFF.

The rearrangement joins TRBV18 to TRBJ1-1; no reliable D call. Germline V gene lookup returns CDR1 KGHSH and CDR2 LQKENI. This CDR3 is 11 amino acids long. V dropped 4 bases and J dropped 8 bases, with 8 bases sitting between them. This CDR3 is CASSQGAEAFF. As DNA, the CDR3 is TGTGCCAGCTCACAGGGAGCCGAAGCTTTCTTT.

The genes are TRBV7-2 and TRBJ2-2; TRBD2 matches 11 bases. This CDR3 has 17 amino acids. V lost 0 bases to trimming and J lost 3 bases; unmatched junction nucleotides: 3. CDR1 and CDR2 (germline): SGHTA, FQGNSA. Here the CDR3 DNA reads TGTGCCAGCAGCTTAGCTCCTAGCGGGGGGTACACCGGGGAGCTGTTTTTT. Its protein is CASSLAPSGGYTGELFF.

The V gene is TRBV30, the J gene TRBJ1-2; 11 nucleotides agree with TRBD1. Trimming took 3 bases from V and 2 from J; bases not matched to a gene: 5. The V gene's germline CDR1 is GTSNPN and CDR2 SVGIG (reference sequence). The CDR3 consists of 15 residues. CDR3 amino acids: CAWSKGTGGNYGYTF. In nucleotides, the CDR3 is TGTGCCTGGAGCAAAGGGACAGGGGGAAACTATGGCTACACCTTC.

The chain carries TRBV28 and TRBJ2-2; D unclear. The CDR3 length is 16 residues. V lost 3 bases to trimming and J lost 3 bases, with 14 bases between them. Germline V CDR1 and CDR2: MDHEN, SYDVKM. The CDR3 spells CASSLRTRSHTGELFF. The CDR3 nucleotides are TGTGCCAGCAGTTTGAGAACCCGAAGTCACACCGGGGAGCTGTTTTTT.

The table lists this clone with a few counts. The chain joins TRBV9 to TRBJ2-5; 9 nucleotides agree with TRBD2. The J segment lost 6 bases and the V segment lost 0 bases, leaving 9 bases of the junction unmatched. Germline CDR1 SGDLS, CDR2 YYNGEE. This CDR3 is built from 16 residues. The chain's CDR3 is CASSVGGAGGDKTQYF. The CDR3, as DNA: TGTGCCAGCAGCGTAGGAGGGGCGGGAGGGGATAAGACCCAGTACTTC.

This rearrangement joins TRBV6-1 to TRBJ2-7; 15 nucleotides agree with TRBD2. The CDR3 is 17 amino acids. Germline lookup yields CDR1 MNHNS and CDR2 SASEGT. The V gene end was trimmed by 4 bases and the J gene end by 3 bases; junction bases not matched to a gene: 7. CDR3 residues: CASSGTSGRALIYEQYF. In DNA, the CDR3 is TGTGCCAGCAGTGGGACTAGCGGGAGGGCCTTAATCTACGAGCAGTACTTC.

The genes are TRBV28 and TRBJ1-4; D gene uncertain. Germline CDR1 reads MDHEN; CDR2 reads SYDVKM. With 2 bases removed from V and 7 bases from J, the gap between germline ends came to 14 bases. This CDR3 has 15 residues. The CDR3 bases are TGTGCCAGCAGTTTAGAACGGGTGGTTGTTGAAAAACTGTTTTTT. It specifies CASSLERVVVEKLFF.

This sequence joins TRBV11-2 and TRBJ2-3, with 7 bases matching TRBD2. J was trimmed by 5 bases and V by 2 bases; bases with no gene match: 7. Germline V CDR1 and CDR2: SGHAT, FQNNGV. This CDR3 is built from 15 residues. The DNA of the CDR3 is TGTGCCAGCAGCTTATGGGGGAGGGCCGGAGATACGCAGTATTTT. Translated, it gives CASSLWGRAGDTQYF.

V and J are TRBV28 and TRBJ1-2, with a possible D match to TRBD1 (6 bases). Germline V CDR1 and CDR2: MDHEN, SYDVKM. V was shortened by 3 bases and J by 3 bases, with 11 bases between the two germline ends. This CDR3 is 14 amino acids long. In nucleotides, the CDR3 is TGTGCCAGCAGTTTGGGGGGGGCTGACTATGGCTACACCTTC. Its protein product is CASSLGGADYGYTF.

CDR3 sequence: CSVLTGEVYEQYF. Written as DNA, the CDR3 is TGCAGCGTGCTGACAGGGGAAGTCTACGAGCAGTACTTC. The chain couples TRBV29-1 to TRBJ2-7, with 8 bases fitting TRBD1. V lost 6 bases and J lost 3; bases outside the gene matches: 7. CDR3 length: 13 residues. CDR1 and CDR2 from the germline V gene are SQVTM and ANQGSEA.